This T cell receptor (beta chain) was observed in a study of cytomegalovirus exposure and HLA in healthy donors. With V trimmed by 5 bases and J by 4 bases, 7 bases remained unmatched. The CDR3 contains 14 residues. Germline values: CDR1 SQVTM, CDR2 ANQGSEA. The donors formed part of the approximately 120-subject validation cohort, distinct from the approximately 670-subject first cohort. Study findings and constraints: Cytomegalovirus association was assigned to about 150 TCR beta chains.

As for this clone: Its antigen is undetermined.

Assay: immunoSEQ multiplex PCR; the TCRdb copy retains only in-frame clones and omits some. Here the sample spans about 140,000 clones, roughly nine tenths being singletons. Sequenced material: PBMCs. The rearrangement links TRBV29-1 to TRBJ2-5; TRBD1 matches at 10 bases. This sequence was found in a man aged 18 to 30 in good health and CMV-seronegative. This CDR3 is CSVLFRDRGETQYF. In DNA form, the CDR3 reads TGCAGCGTTTTGTTTAGGGACAGGGGAGAGACCCAGTACTTC.